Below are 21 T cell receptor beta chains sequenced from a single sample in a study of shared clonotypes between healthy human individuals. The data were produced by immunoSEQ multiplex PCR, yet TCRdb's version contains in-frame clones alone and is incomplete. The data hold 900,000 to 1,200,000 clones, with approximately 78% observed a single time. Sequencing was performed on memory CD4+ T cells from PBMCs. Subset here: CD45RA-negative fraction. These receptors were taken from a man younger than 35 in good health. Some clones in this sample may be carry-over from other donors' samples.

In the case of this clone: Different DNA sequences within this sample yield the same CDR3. CDR3 residues: CSVAGQGLGYTF. The CDR3 bases are TGCAGCGTTGCGGGGCAGGGGTTAGGCTACACCTTC. The gene calls are TRBV29-1 and TRBJ1-2, with a weak D call TRBD1 (6 bases). Germline V gene lookup returns CDR1 SQVTM and CDR2 ANQGSEA. V dropped 4 bases and J dropped 8 bases, with 14 bases sitting between them. The CDR3 covers 12 residues.

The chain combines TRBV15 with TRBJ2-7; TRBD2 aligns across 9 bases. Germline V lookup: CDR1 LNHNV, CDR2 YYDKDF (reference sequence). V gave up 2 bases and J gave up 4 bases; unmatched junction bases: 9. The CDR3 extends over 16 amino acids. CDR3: CATSRLLAGEQYEQYF. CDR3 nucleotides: TGTGCCACCAGCAGACTATTAGCGGGAGAACAGTACGAGCAGTACTTC.

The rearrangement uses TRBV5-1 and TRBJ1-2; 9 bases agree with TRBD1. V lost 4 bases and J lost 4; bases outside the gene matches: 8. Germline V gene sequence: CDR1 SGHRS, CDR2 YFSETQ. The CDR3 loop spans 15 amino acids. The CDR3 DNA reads TGCGCCAGCAGCGAGACGGGACAGGGATTCTATGGCTACACCTTC. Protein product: CASSETGQGFYGYTF.

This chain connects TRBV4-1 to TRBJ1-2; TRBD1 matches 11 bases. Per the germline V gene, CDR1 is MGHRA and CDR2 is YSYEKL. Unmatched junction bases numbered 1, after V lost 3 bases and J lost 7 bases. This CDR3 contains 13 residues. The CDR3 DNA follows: TGCGCCAGCAGCCAGGGGACAGGGGGTGGCTACACCTTC. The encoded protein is CASSQGTGGGYTF.

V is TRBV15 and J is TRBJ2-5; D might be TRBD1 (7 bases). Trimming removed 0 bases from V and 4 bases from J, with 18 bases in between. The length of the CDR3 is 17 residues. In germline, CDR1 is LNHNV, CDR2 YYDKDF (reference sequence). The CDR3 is CATSRDFSRGAPETQYF. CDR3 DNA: TGTGCCACCAGCAGAGATTTCAGCAGGGGGGCCCCAGAGACCCAGTACTTC.

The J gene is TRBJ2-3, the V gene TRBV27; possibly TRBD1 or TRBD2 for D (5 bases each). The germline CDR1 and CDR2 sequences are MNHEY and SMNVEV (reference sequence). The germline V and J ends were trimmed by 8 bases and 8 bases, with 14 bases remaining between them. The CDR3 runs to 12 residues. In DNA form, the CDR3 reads TGTGCCAGCGGCCTGATGAGGGGTACGCAGTATTTT. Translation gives CASGLMRGTQYF.

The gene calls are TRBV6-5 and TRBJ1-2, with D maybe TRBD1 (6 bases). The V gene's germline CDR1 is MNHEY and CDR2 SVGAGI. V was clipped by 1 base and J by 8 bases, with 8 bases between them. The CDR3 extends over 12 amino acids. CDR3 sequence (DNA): TGTGCCAGCAGTTACTGGGGGCGCGGCTACACCTTC. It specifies CASSYWGRGYTF.

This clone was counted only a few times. CDR3 coding DNA: TGTGCCAGCAGCTTAGTCACTCGTTCCGGGGAGCTGTTTTTT. It specifies CASSLVTRSGELFF. The chain carries TRBV7-2 and TRBJ2-2; the D is unclear. The V gene's germline CDR1 is SGHTA and CDR2 FQGNSA. The CDR3 covers 14 residues. Trimming cost V 1 base and J 6 bases, with 9 bases left between them.

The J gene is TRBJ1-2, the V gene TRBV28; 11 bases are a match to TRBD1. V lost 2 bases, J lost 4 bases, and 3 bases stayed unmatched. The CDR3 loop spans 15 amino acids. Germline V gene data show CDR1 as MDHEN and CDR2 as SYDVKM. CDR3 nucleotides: TGTGCCAGCAGTTTAGGGACAGGGGGATCCTATGGCTACACCTTC. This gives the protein CASSLGTGGSYGYTF.

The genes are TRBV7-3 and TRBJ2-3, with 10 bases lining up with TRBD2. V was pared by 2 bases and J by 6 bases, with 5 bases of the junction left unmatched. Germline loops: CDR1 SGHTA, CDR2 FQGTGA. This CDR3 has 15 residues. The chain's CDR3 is CASSLSSGSSDTQYF. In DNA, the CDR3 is TGTGCCAGCAGCTTATCTAGCGGGAGTAGCGATACGCAGTATTTT.

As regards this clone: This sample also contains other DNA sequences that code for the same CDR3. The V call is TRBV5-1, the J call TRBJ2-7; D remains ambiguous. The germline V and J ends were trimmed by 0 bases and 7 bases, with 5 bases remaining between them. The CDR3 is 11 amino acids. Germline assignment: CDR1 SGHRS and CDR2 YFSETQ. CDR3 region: CASSLEGEQYF. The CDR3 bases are TGCGCCAGCAGCTTGGAGGGAGAGCAGTACTTC.

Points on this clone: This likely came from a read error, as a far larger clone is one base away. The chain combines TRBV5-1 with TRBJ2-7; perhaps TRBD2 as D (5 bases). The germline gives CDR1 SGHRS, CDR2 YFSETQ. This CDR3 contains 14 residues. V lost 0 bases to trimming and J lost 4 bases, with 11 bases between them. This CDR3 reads CASSLVRADYEQYF. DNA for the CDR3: TGCGCCAGCAGCTTGGTGAGGGCTGATTACGAGCAGTACTTC.

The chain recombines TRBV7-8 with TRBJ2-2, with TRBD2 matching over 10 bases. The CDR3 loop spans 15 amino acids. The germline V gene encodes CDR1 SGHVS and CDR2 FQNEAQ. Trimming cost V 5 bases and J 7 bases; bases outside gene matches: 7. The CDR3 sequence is CASSLTLAGSGELFF. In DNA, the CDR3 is TGTGCCAGCAGCCTCACACTAGCGGGAAGCGGGGAGCTGTTTTTT. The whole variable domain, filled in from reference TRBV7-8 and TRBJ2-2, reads GAGVSQSPRYKVAKRGQDVALRCDPISGHVSLFWYQQALGQGPEFLTYFQNEAQLDKSGLPSDRFFAERPEGSVSTLKIQRTQQEDSAVYLCASSLTLAGSGELFFGEGSRLTVL.

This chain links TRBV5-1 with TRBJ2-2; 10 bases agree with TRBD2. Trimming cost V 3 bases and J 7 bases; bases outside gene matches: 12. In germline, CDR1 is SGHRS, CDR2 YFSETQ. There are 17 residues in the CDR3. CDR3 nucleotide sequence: TGCGCCAGCAGCTCTCTGTCAGCGGGAGGGCTCGGCGGGGAGCTGTTTTTT. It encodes CASSSLSAGGLGGELFF. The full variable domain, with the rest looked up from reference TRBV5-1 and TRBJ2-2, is KAGVTQTPRYLIKTRGQQVTLSCSPISGHRSVSWYQQTPGQGLQFLFEYFSETQRNKGNFPGRFSGRQFSNSRSEMNVSTLELGDSALYLCASSSLSAGGLGGELFFGEGSRLTVL.

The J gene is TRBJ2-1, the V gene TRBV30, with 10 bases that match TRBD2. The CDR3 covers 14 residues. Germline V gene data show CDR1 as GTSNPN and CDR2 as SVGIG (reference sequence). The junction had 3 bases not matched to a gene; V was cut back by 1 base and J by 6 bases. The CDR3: CAWSELAGINEQFF. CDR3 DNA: TGTGCCTGGAGTGAACTAGCGGGGATCAATGAGCAGTTCTTC.

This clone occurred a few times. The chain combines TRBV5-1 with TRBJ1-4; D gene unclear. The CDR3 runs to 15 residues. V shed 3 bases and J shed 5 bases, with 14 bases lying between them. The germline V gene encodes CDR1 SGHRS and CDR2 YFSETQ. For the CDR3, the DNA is TGCGCCAGCAGCTCCAATCTCGGGAGAAATGAAAAACTGTTTTTT. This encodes CASSSNLGRNEKLFF. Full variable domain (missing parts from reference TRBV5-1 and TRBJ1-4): KAGVTQTPRYLIKTRGQQVTLSCSPISGHRSVSWYQQTPGQGLQFLFEYFSETQRNKGNFPGRFSGRQFSNSRSEMNVSTLELGDSALYLCASSSNLGRNEKLFFGSGTQLSVL.

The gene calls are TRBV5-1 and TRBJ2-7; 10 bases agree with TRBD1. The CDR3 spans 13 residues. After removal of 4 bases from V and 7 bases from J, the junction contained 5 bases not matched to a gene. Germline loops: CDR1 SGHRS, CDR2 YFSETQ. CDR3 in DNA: TGCGCCAGCAGCGGGACAGGGGCGAGGGAGCAGTACTTC. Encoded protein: CASSGTGAREQYF.

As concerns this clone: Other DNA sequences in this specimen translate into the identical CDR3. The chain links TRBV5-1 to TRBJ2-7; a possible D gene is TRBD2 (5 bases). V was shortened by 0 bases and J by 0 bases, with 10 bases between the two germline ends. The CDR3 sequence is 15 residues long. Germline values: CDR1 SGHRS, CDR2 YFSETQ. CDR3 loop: CASSLGGASSYEQYF. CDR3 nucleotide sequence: TGCGCCAGCAGCTTGGGGGGAGCGAGCTCCTACGAGCAGTACTTC.

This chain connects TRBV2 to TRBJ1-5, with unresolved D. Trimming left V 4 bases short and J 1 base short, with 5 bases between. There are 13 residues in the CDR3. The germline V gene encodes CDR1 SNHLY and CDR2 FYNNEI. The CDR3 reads CASSAESNQPQHF. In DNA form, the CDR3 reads TGTGCCAGCAGTGCAGAGAGCAATCAGCCCCAGCATTTT.

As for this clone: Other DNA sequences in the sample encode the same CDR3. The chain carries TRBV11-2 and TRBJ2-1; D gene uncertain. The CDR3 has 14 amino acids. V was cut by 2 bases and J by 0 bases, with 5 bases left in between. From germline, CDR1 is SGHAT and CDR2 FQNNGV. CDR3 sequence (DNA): TGTGCCAGCAGCTTACCGGGCTCCTACAATGAGCAGTTCTTC. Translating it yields CASSLPGSYNEQFF.

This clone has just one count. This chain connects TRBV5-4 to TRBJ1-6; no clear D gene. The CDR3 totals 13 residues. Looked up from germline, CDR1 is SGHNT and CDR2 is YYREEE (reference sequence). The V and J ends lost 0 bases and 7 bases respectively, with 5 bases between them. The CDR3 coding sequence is TGTGCCAGCAGCTTGGAAGGGAATTCACCCCTCCACTTT. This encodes CASSLEGNSPLHF.